The TCR beta chain described here comes from a study of response to subunit inactivated influenza vaccine. Whole-study findings and limits: The authors proposed limited new T cell recruitment per seasonal influenza vaccination.

TCRdb independently ran MiXCR on the RT-PCR reads; one entry per CDR3 protein. The table lists hundreds of thousands of distinct CDR3 sequences, 15% to 20% of them singletons. Regarding this clonotype: Its antigen is still unknown.

The CDR3 is 14 residues long. Germline values: CDR1 SGHNT, CDR2 YYREEE (reference sequence). Trimming removed 2 bases from V and 8 bases from J; junction bases left unmatched: 9. Source: PBMCs from blood, taken more than 4 days after vaccination. This rearrangement joins TRBV5-4 to TRBJ1-2; 7 bases fit TRBD1. The source is a man in his fifties or sixties who received an inactivated influenza vaccine. Here the CDR3 reads CASSLYRGGGGYTF. For the CDR3, the DNA is TGTGCCAGCAGCTTATACAGGGGAGGAGGAGGCTACACCTTC.